One and the same sample provided the 31 T cell receptor beta chains below, sequenced in a study of blood T cell repertoires in COVID-19. Profiling relied on immunoSEQ multiplex PCR, and the TCRdb table lists in-frame clones only, not all of them. The profile shows some 110,000 clones, roughly 90% of them singletons. The specimen sequenced was peripheral blood. These receptors were collected from a man aged 35 to 55 with acute or convalescent COVID-19.

The gene calls are TRBV29-1 and TRBJ2-2, with D tentatively TRBD2 (6 bases). Trimming stripped 1 base from V and 5 bases from J, with 14 bases between. The CDR3 loop spans 15 amino acids. The V gene's germline CDR1 is SQVTM and CDR2 ANQGSEA. The CDR3 coding sequence is TGCAGCGTTGAAGTGGCGGGGAGTATAACCGGGGAGCTGTTTTTT. It specifies CSVEVAGSITGELFF.

The V gene is TRBV6-5, the J gene TRBJ1-1; possible D gene TRBD1, 6 bases. This CDR3 is built from 15 residues. Per the germline V gene, CDR1 is MNHEY and CDR2 is SVGAGI. Between the trimmed V and J ends, which lost 4 bases and 4 bases, there was a span of 16 bases. The CDR3 DNA sequence: TGTGCCAGCAGTTCCCGCCAGGGGAGGGCCACTGAAGCTTTCTTT. It yields the protein CASSSRQGRATEAFF.

The rearrangement joins TRBV25-1 to TRBJ2-5, with a weak D call TRBD1 (6 bases). CDR1 is MGHDK, CDR2 SYGVNS, per germline. The CDR3 length is 13 residues. V dropped 2 bases and J dropped 7 bases, with 11 bases sitting between them. CDR3 DNA: TGTGCCAGCAGTGAACACAGGGCGGGGACCCAGTACTTC. It encodes CASSEHRAGTQYF.

The DNA of the CDR3 is TGCGCCAGCAGCCAAGGGGACAGCTCCTCCTACGAGCAGTACTTC. Translation gives CASSQGDSSSYEQYF. The V gene is TRBV4-1, the J gene TRBJ2-7; TRBD1 matches 7 bases. Germline assignment: CDR1 MGHRA and CDR2 YSYEKL. The CDR3 extends over 15 amino acids. V gave up 1 base and J gave up 0 bases; unmatched junction bases: 3.

This clone has just a few counts. The V call is TRBV7-2, the J call TRBJ2-1; 7 bases are a match to TRBD2. With 8 bases clipped from V and 4 bases from J, the junction kept 5 bases outside the gene matches. Germline V gene data show CDR1 as SGHTA and CDR2 as FQGNSA. The CDR3 is made up of 13 amino acids. The CDR3 is CASGAGVYNEQFF. The CDR3 DNA reads TGTGCCAGCGGGGCGGGGGTGTACAATGAGCAGTTCTTC.

The chain uses TRBV3-1 (or the pseudogene TRBV3-2) and TRBJ2-7, with D possibly being TRBD2 (5 bases). The CDR3 loop spans 13 amino acids. Per the germline V gene, CDR1 is LGHDT and CDR2 is YNNKEL (reference sequence). V gave up 7 bases and J gave up 6 bases, with 16 bases separating them. The CDR3 region has the DNA TGTGCCAGCACCGTGGGCCCGGGGAGCGAGCAGTACTTC. It yields the protein CASTVGPGSEQYF.

The gene calls are TRBV5-4 and TRBJ1-2; tentatively, D is TRBD1 (5 bases). The CDR3 contains 14 residues. Trimming removed 1 base at V and 5 bases at J, with 12 bases between. Germline CDR1 SGHNT, CDR2 YYREEE (reference sequence). The CDR3 DNA follows: TGTGCCAGCAGCTTGTTGCAGGGAGGGTATGGCTACACCTTC. This sequence encodes CASSLLQGGYGYTF.

The rearrangement joins TRBV19 to TRBJ1-2, with a possible D match to TRBD1 (5 bases). The CDR3 loop spans 15 amino acids. Germline lookup yields CDR1 LNHDA and CDR2 SQIVND (reference sequence). With 3 bases removed from V and 1 base from J, the gap between germline ends came to 12 bases. CDR3 sequence reads: CASSMGRAFNYGYTF. Written as DNA, the CDR3 is TGTGCCAGTAGTATGGGCAGGGCTTTTAACTATGGCTACACCTTC. Based on the CDR3 plus reference TRBV19 and TRBJ1-2, the full variable domain is DGGITQSPKYLFRKEGQNVTLSCEQNLNHDAMYWYRQDPGQGLRLIYYSQIVNDFQKGDIAEGYSVSREKKESFPLTVTSAQKNPTAFYLCASSMGRAFNYGYTFGSGTRLTVV.

This rearrangement joins TRBV7-2 to TRBJ1-3; no clear D. Germline assignment: CDR1 SGHTA and CDR2 FQGNSA. CDR3 length equals 16 residues. V lost 0 bases and J lost 1, with 10 bases in between. CDR3 sequence (DNA): TGTGCCAGCAGCTTAGCATCCGGGTCTTCTGGAAACACCATATATTTT. This translates into CASSLASGSSGNTIYF.

V is TRBV3-1 (or the pseudogene TRBV3-2) and J is TRBJ2-1; possible D gene TRBD2, 5 bases. CDR3 length equals 13 residues. Germline values: CDR1 LGHDT, CDR2 YNNKEL (reference sequence). V lost 5 bases, J lost 8 bases, and 13 bases lay in between. In nucleotides, the CDR3 is TGTGCCAGCAGCTCCGGGAAGAGCGATGAGCAGTTCTTC. Its protein product is CASSSGKSDEQFF.

This chain links TRBV21-1 with TRBJ2-1; the D segment call TRBD1 is taken from the table without a DNA check. TRBV21-1 is termed a pseudogene. The CDR3 spans 14 residues. The CDR3 is CASSKRGKGNEQFF. The CDR3 coding sequence is TGTGCCAGCAGCAAAAGGGGAAAGGGCAATGAGCAGTTCTTC.

The CDR3 reads CASSPSGGNEQFF. The DNA for the CDR3 is TGTGCCAGCTCACCATCAGGGGGCAATGAGCAGTTCTTC. The chain links TRBV18 to TRBJ2-1, with TRBD1 identical over 7 bases. V lost 2 bases to trimming and J lost 6 bases; unmatched junction nucleotides: 1. The germline gives CDR1 KGHSH, CDR2 LQKENI. The CDR3 length is 13 residues.

This clone occurred once. This chain joins TRBV6-2 or TRBV6-3 and TRBJ1-3; TRBD1 matches at 9 bases. The germline V gene encodes CDR1 MNHEY and CDR2 SVGEGT. V shed 6 bases, J shed 1 base, and the junction held 7 bases outside the gene matches. The CDR3 covers 16 residues. For the CDR3, the DNA is TGTGCCAGCAGCCCCCTCGGACAGGGGTCTGGAAACACCATATATTTT. It codes for CASSPLGQGSGNTIYF.

The chain couples TRBV3-1 (or the pseudogene TRBV3-2) to TRBJ2-2; 10 bases are shared with TRBD1. V dropped 3 bases and J dropped 5; count of bases not matched to a gene: 6. Germline CDR1 is LGHDT and CDR2 is YNNKEL (reference sequence). The CDR3 consists of 16 residues. CDR3 loop: CASSHWDRGFTGELFF. The CDR3 bases are TGTGCCAGCAGCCATTGGGACAGGGGTTTTACCGGGGAGCTGTTTTTT.

This chain joins TRBV6-2 or TRBV6-3 and TRBJ1-1, with TRBD1 as a possible D gene (5 bases). Germline CDR1 is MNHEY and CDR2 is SVGEGT. V was trimmed by 5 bases and J by 1 base, leaving 17 bases between them. This CDR3 region has 16 residues. In DNA form, the CDR3 reads TGTGCCAGCAGTACTCAGGGAGGGGTTGCGAACACTGAAGCTTTCTTT. This translates into CASSTQGGVANTEAFF.

V and J are TRBV4-1 and TRBJ1-1; D unclear. The CDR3 totals 14 residues. Germline lookup yields CDR1 MGHRA and CDR2 YSYEKL. The V end lost 0 bases, the J end lost 4 bases, and 9 bases lay between the germline ends. The CDR3 protein is CASSQEEGGTEAFF. Written as DNA, the CDR3 is TGCGCCAGCAGCCAAGAGGAGGGTGGCACTGAAGCTTTCTTT.

In this sample, this clone turned up once. V gene TRBV5-1 combines with J gene TRBJ2-7; TRBD1 aligns across 8 bases. The ends lost 4 bases at V and 3 bases at J; junction bases unmatched: 6. The germline V gene has CDR1 SGHRS and CDR2 YFSETQ. The CDR3 spans 14 residues. DNA of the CDR3: TGCGCCAGCAGCATTAGGACAGGGAGCTACGAGCAGTACTTC. It yields the protein CASSIRTGSYEQYF.

The V call is TRBV6-5, the J call TRBJ2-1; D possibly corresponds to TRBD2 (6 bases). This CDR3 contains 16 residues. In germline, CDR1 is MNHEY, CDR2 SVGAGI. V shed 1 base and J shed 7 bases, with 17 bases lying between them. In DNA form, the CDR3 reads TGTGCCAGCAGTTACTTGGGGCGGGGTGGAGGGAATGAGCAGTTCTTC. Translating it yields CASSYLGRGGGNEQFF.

J is TRBJ1-5 and V is TRBV7-2; D possibly corresponds to TRBD1 (5 bases). CDR3 length: 15 amino acids. Germline-derived CDR1 and CDR2 are SGHTA and FQGNSA. V dropped 5 bases and J dropped 0 bases, with 11 bases sitting between them. The CDR3 nucleotides are TGTGCCAGCAGCAGGGACTATTATAGCAATCAGCCCCAGCATTTT. The encoded protein is CASSRDYYSNQPQHF.

This clone appeared a few times. The V call is TRBV2, the J call TRBJ2-7; the match to TRBD1 covers 10 bases. Germline V gene lookup returns CDR1 SNHLY and CDR2 FYNNEI. This CDR3 contains 14 residues. V dropped 8 bases and J dropped 9; count of bases not matched to a gene: 13. CDR3: CASRTGTGANVQYF. In DNA, the CDR3 is TGTGCCAGCCGGACCGGGACAGGGGCCAATGTGCAGTACTTC.

The chain has TRBV5-4 and TRBJ2-2; 8 nucleotides line up with TRBD2. Germline CDR1 SGHNT, CDR2 YYREEE (reference sequence). The junction had 4 bases not matched to a gene; V was cut back by 1 base and J by 2 bases. There are 16 residues in the CDR3. CDR3 region: CASSLYSGANTGELFF. Written as DNA, the CDR3 is TGTGCCAGCAGCTTGTATAGCGGGGCCAACACCGGGGAGCTGTTTTTT.

In this sample, this clone turned up once. The rearrangement uses TRBV14 and TRBJ2-7, with TRBD1 identical over 7 bases. CDR1 is SGHDN, CDR2 FVKESK, per germline. With 1 base clipped from V and 0 bases from J, the junction kept 3 bases outside the gene matches. The CDR3 has 15 amino acids. The CDR3 nucleotides read TGTGCCAGCAGCCAAGTGGGACAGCTCTCCTACGAGCAGTACTTC. Translation: CASSQVGQLSYEQYF.

The rearrangement joins TRBV19 to TRBJ2-5, with 7 bases aligning to TRBD2. The CDR3 contains 14 residues. Germline V gene lookup returns CDR1 LNHDA and CDR2 SQIVND (reference sequence). The junction had 8 bases not matched to a gene; V was cut back by 5 bases and J by 5 bases. CDR3 in DNA: TGTGCCAGTAGTCAAATGCGGGGGTACGAGACCCAGTACTTC. Its translation: CASSQMRGYETQYF.

The genes are TRBV27 and TRBJ1-1, with 7 bases matching TRBD1. Germline trimming cut 0 bases from V and 1 base from J; bases unmatched to any gene: 2. CDR1 and CDR2 (germline): MNHEY, SMNVEV (reference sequence). This CDR3 has 15 amino acids. The CDR3 reads CASSLSGTANTEAFF. The CDR3 DNA follows: TGTGCCAGCAGTTTATCCGGGACAGCGAACACTGAAGCTTTCTTT.

The chain couples TRBV4-2 to TRBJ2-5, with TRBD2 matching 7 bases. The CDR3 totals 15 residues. In germline, CDR1 is LGHNA, CDR2 YNFKEQ. V shed 4 bases and J 2 bases; nucleotides not matched to a gene: 7. The CDR3 nucleotides are TGTGCCAGCAGCCCGGACCCTAGCGGACAAGAGACCCAGTACTTC. It specifies CASSPDPSGQETQYF.

V usage is TRBV10-3 and J usage is TRBJ1-5; a weak D match, TRBD1 (5 bases). The CDR3 has 13 residues. CDR1 is ENHRY and CDR2 is SYGVKD in the germline V gene. Trimming pared 8 bases from V and 0 bases from J, leaving 8 bases between. CDR3 residues: CAIGADSNQPQHF. In nucleotides, the CDR3 is TGTGCCATCGGGGCTGATAGCAATCAGCCCCAGCATTTT.

The chain employs TRBV5-1 and TRBJ2-3; D may be TRBD1 (6 bases). The ends were cut back, 8 bases at V and 0 bases at J, with 13 bases in the middle. The CDR3 contains 14 residues. CDR1 is SGHRS and CDR2 is YFSETQ in the germline V gene. In DNA form, the CDR3 reads TGCGCCAGTCAGGGGATTTCTAGCACAGATACGCAGTATTTT. Its protein is CASQGISSTDTQYF.

The chain recombines TRBV7-2 with TRBJ1-4, with D tentatively TRBD1 (5 bases). CDR3 size: 14 residues. The germline gives CDR1 SGHTA, CDR2 FQGNSA. The germline V and J ends were trimmed by 4 bases and 1 base, with 7 bases remaining between them. CDR3 sequence: CASSSGITNEKLFF. CDR3 sequence (DNA): TGTGCCAGCAGCTCAGGGATAACTAATGAAAAACTGTTTTTT.

The CDR3 DNA reads as TGTGCCAGCAGTTACGCAGGCCCGGAGGGAAAACTGTTTTTT. Encoded protein: CASSYAGPEGKLFF. J is TRBJ1-4 and V is TRBV6-5; unclear D gene. Trimming took off 2 bases at V and 10 bases at J, with 14 bases between the two ends. The CDR3 length is 14 residues. Germline lookup yields CDR1 MNHEY and CDR2 SVGAGI.

This chain links TRBV10-3 with TRBJ2-1; 9 bases match TRBD1. The V gene end was trimmed by 6 bases and the J gene end by 7 bases; junction bases not matched to a gene: 7. There are 14 residues in the CDR3. From germline, CDR1 is ENHRY and CDR2 SYGVKD. This chain's CDR3 is CAISPGQGENEQFF. For the CDR3, the DNA is TGTGCCATCAGCCCGGGACAGGGTGAGAATGAGCAGTTCTTC.

The chain has TRBV5-4 and TRBJ2-1, with 9 bases fitting TRBD1. The V segment lost 4 bases and the J segment 4 bases; nucleotides outside the gene matches: 3. Germline CDR1 is SGHNT and CDR2 is YYREEE (reference sequence). The CDR3 totals 14 residues. The CDR3 sequence is CASSAGTGYNEQFF. DNA of the CDR3: TGTGCCAGCAGCGCCGGGACAGGGTACAATGAGCAGTTCTTC.